This T cell receptor beta chain was captured by sequencing in a study of human T cells and chemical hapten exposure. Study as a whole: Across its roughly 24 weeks, the study gave patients weekly diphenylcyclopropenone doses to the scalp. On the upper back, patch tests were applied with 0.01% DPC and read at 6 days.

Using its own MiXCR run on the RACE reads, TCRdb lists one record per CDR3 protein. Here the sample spans some 170,000 distinct CDR3 sequences, 28% being singletons. Indicated time point: patch test 3, about 24 weeks after DPC sensitization. Treatment here: therapeutic diphenylcyclopropenone sensitization with weekly scalp DPC. The sequences come from whole blood, collected in connection with sensitization to the hapten diphenylcyclopropenone (DPC). This clonotype was obtained from a woman aged 18-29 years with alopecia areata. Some clones in this sample may be carry-over from other donors' samples.

CDR3 protein: CASNLGSSGNTIYF. The DNA for the CDR3 is TGTGCCAGTAATCTCGGGTCCTCTGGAAACACCATATATTTT. This chain links TRBV10-3 with TRBJ1-3; D remains unclear. Trimming left V 10 bases short and J 0 bases short, with 13 bases between. Per the germline V gene, CDR1 is ENHRY and CDR2 is SYGVKD. This CDR3 has 14 amino acids.